The count of the clone carrying this T cell receptor beta chain is one. Its antigen is unknown. In the PCR, 60 Vbeta and 13 Jbeta primers were used. Measured with immunoSEQ multiplex PCR; TCRdb has only the in-frame clones, and not every one. The repertoire holds 150,000 to 200,000 clones, approximately 84% seen once, with roughly 1.4% in the top ten. This sample is part of a study of cytomegalovirus exposure and HLA in healthy donors. Study as a whole: For the approximately 400 genotyped donors, around 76% fell within the Caucasian-associated ancestry cluster.

Study observations and caveats: HLA alleles showed associations with 16,951 TCR beta sequences in a later analysis, at a 0.05 false discovery rate. A later analysis reportedly identified an Asian-associated ancestry cluster as carrying fewer N-insertions than the roughly 600-donor mean.

CDR3 length: 14 residues. The V gene lost 0 bases and the J gene lost 3 bases, with 6 bases spanning the gap. Germline CDR1 reads SGHRS; CDR2 reads YFSETQ. Material: PBMCs. The clonotype was recovered from a girl between 10 and 17 years old in good health and CMV-seropositive. This sequence joins TRBV5-1 and TRBJ2-2; the D is unclear. The CDR3 reads CASSLGGDTGELFF. The DNA for the CDR3 is TGCGCCAGCAGCTTGGGAGGAGACACCGGGGAGCTGTTTTTT.